The next 5 T cell receptor beta chains were all read from a single sample in a study of T cell repertoires in cytomegalovirus infection. TCRdb re-called the reads through MiXCR, storing one row per CDR3 protein. The sample contains 450,000 to 550,000 distinct CDR3 sequences, approximately 42% of which appear only once. These receptors have no identified antigens. The sample was cultured PBMCs, taken from culture after CMV antigen stimulation. All receptors derive from a human donor in good health (CMV status not recorded). Some clones in this sample may be carry-over from other donors' samples.

V gene TRBV12-3 or TRBV12-4 combines with J gene TRBJ1-1, with D perhaps matching TRBD1 (5 bases). This CDR3 has 16 amino acids. The V and J ends lost 10 bases and 5 bases respectively, with 26 bases between them. The chain's CDR3 is CATHRGSGTLGTEAFF. CDR3 coding DNA: TGTGCCACCCATCGCGGAAGTGGGACCTTGGGGACTGAAGCTTTCTTT.

The chain couples TRBV7-6 to TRBJ2-3; D ambiguous. CDR3 size: 14 residues. V lost 1 base, J lost 4 bases, and 9 bases lay in between. From germline, CDR1 is SGHVS and CDR2 FNYEAQ. CDR3 nucleotide sequence: TGTGCCAGCAGCTTAGGTATGGGCGCAGATACGCAGTATTTT. Translating it yields CASSLGMGADTQYF.

This clonotype was found a few times. This sequence joins TRBV7-8 and TRBJ2-1, with 8 bases matching TRBD2. The junction had 5 bases not matched to a gene; V was cut back by 5 bases and J by 5 bases. This CDR3 comprises 14 residues. Germline V gene data show CDR1 as SGHVS and CDR2 as FQNEAQ. The DNA of the CDR3 is TGTGCCAGCAGCCTAAGGACTAGCAACAATGAGCAGTTCTTC. It encodes CASSLRTSNNEQFF.

CDR3 DNA sequence: TGTGCCAGCAGACTAGCGGTATTCTACAATGAGCAGTTCTTC. Translated: CASRLAVFYNEQFF. The chain couples TRBV7-2 to TRBJ2-1, with 8 bases that match TRBD2. The CDR3 consists of 14 residues. V dropped 6 bases and J dropped 3; count of bases not matched to a gene: 4. Per germline, CDR1 SGHTA and CDR2 FQGNSA.

The chain recombines TRBV5-3 with TRBJ2-5, with 8 bases fitting TRBD2. TRBV5-3 is filed as an ORF, its function uncertain. CDR3 size: 17 residues. The V and J ends lost 8 bases and 5 bases, in that order; junction bases with no gene match: 20. The DNA for the CDR3 is TGTGCCAGCAGAGACATAAAAGCGGGAGTGGGGTCGGAGACCCAGTACTTC. Protein: CASRDIKAGVGSETQYF.